This T cell receptor beta chain was retrieved from a study of cytomegalovirus exposure and HLA in healthy donors. 60 Vbeta and 13 Jbeta primers were used in PCR. The protocol was immunoSEQ multiplex PCR, while the TCRdb copy is restricted to in-frame clones and leaves out a portion. Altogether tens of thousands of clones are present, roughly 70% being singletons, with the ten largest covering over 4.5%. V lost 5 bases, J lost 4 bases, and 11 bases lay in between. The germline gives CDR1 SGHVS, CDR2 FQNEAQ. This CDR3 is 13 amino acids long. This TCR derives from a man aged 55-75 years in good health and CMV-seropositive. Sample: PBMCs. The chain employs TRBV7-8 and TRBJ1-1; D unclear. CDR3 nucleotides: TGTGCCAGCAGCCAACTACTGAGCACTGAAGCTTTCTTT. Amino acids: CASSQLLSTEAFF.